Shown below are 18 T cell receptor beta chains from a single sample sequenced in a study of beta chain features in type 1 diabetes. Expressed TCRB transcripts got sequenced, as all isolated RNA was reverse transcribed. Clones were sequenced by immunoSEQ multiplex PCR, and TCRdb holds only the in-frame ones, with some missing. Here the sample spans about 350,000 clones, around 20% being singletons. The sequencing sample was made of naive CD4+ T cells from blood. Receptor source: a woman aged 18 to 35 in good health.

This chain joins TRBV6-5 and TRBJ2-2; no definite D call. The CDR3 is made up of 12 amino acids. Per the germline V gene, CDR1 is MNHEY and CDR2 is SVGAGI. V was trimmed by 7 bases and J by 0 bases, leaving 3 bases between them. CDR3 sequence reads: CASTANTGELFF. The CDR3 DNA reads as TGTGCCAGCACGGCGAACACCGGGGAGCTGTTTTTT.

This clone was seen a handful of times. The chain couples TRBV2 to TRBJ2-3; TRBD2 matches at 7 bases. The CDR3 has 14 amino acids. V dropped 4 bases and J dropped 0; count of bases not matched to a gene: 1. Germline V gives CDR1 SNHLY, CDR2 FYNNEI. The CDR3 region is CASSGTSSTDTQYF. CDR3 DNA: TGTGCCAGCAGTGGGACTAGTAGCACAGATACGCAGTATTTT.

The V call is TRBV6-5, the J call TRBJ2-3, with TRBD2 matching 12 bases. Germline V gene lookup returns CDR1 MNHEY and CDR2 SVGAGI. The CDR3 loop spans 15 amino acids. After removal of 6 bases from V and 3 bases from J, the junction contained 4 bases not matched to a gene. The chain's CDR3 is CASRAGLAGTDTQYF. CDR3 nucleotides: TGTGCCAGCAGGGCAGGACTAGCGGGGACAGATACGCAGTATTTT.

The rearrangement uses TRBV5-1 and TRBJ2-3; 7 bases match TRBD1. V was clipped by 3 bases and J by 1 base; unmatched bases: 5. The germline CDR1 and CDR2 sequences are SGHRS and YFSETQ. This CDR3 is 15 amino acids long. CDR3: CASSSSGQGTDTQYF. The DNA of the CDR3 is TGCGCCAGCAGCTCCTCCGGACAGGGCACAGATACGCAGTATTTT. The full variable domain, completed using reference TRBV5-1 and TRBJ2-3, is KAGVTQTPRYLIKTRGQQVTLSCSPISGHRSVSWYQQTPGQGLQFLFEYFSETQRNKGNFPGRFSGRQFSNSRSEMNVSTLELGDSALYLCASSSSGQGTDTQYFGPGTRLTVL.

This clone was detected a few times. The chain joins TRBV11-3 to TRBJ2-4, with 7 nucleotides matching TRBD2. The CDR3 is 15 residues long. V lost 5 bases, J lost 3 bases, and 7 bases stayed unmatched. The germline V gene encodes CDR1 SGHNT and CDR2 YENEEA. DNA of the CDR3: TGTGCCAGCAGCCCACGGGAGCGGGGCAAAAACATTCAGTACTTC. Translated, it gives CASSPRERGKNIQYF.

This clone was observed a few times. The chain has TRBV20-1 and TRBJ2-3; D remains ambiguous. The CDR3 is 10 residues long. Germline lookup yields CDR1 DFQATT and CDR2 SNEGSKA (reference sequence). V shed 6 bases and J shed 5 bases, with 6 bases lying between them. The CDR3 spells CSAIEDTQYF. The CDR3 nucleotides are TGCAGTGCCATAGAAGATACGCAGTATTTT.

The CDR3 spells CASRLDTGAINYGYTF. CDR3 coding DNA: TGCGCCAGCAGGCTGGACACAGGGGCCATTAACTATGGCTACACCTTC. V usage is TRBV4-1 and J usage is TRBJ1-2; 7 bases fit TRBD1. V dropped 6 bases and J dropped 1; count of bases not matched to a gene: 11. Looked up from germline, CDR1 is MGHRA and CDR2 is YSYEKL. This CDR3 spans 16 amino acids.

This sequence joins TRBV19 and TRBJ1-1; D uncertain. Looked up from germline, CDR1 is LNHDA and CDR2 is SQIVND (reference sequence). The V gene lost 1 base and the J gene lost 4 bases, with 16 bases spanning the gap. CDR3 length equals 16 residues. The CDR3 region is CASSIGRPTRSTEAFF. In DNA, the CDR3 is TGTGCCAGTAGTATAGGGAGGCCCACCAGGAGCACTGAAGCTTTCTTT.

The chain combines TRBV18 with TRBJ1-5; 7 bases line up with TRBD1. Trimming took 5 bases from V and 3 from J; bases not matched to a gene: 4. This CDR3 is 14 amino acids long. CDR1 and CDR2 from the germline V gene are KGHSH and LQKENI. The CDR3 DNA reads TGTGCCAGCTCAGCCGGACAGGCCAATCAGCCCCAGCATTTT. Its protein is CASSAGQANQPQHF.

The J gene is TRBJ1-1, the V gene TRBV7-8, with D possibly TRBD1 on 6 matching bases. This CDR3 is built from 15 residues. Germline V gene lookup returns CDR1 SGHVS and CDR2 FQNEAQ. The germline V and J ends were trimmed by 3 bases and 1 base, with 12 bases remaining between them. As DNA, the CDR3 is TGTGCCAGCAGCTTTACCCGGACAGCGAACACTGAAGCTTTCTTT. Its protein is CASSFTRTANTEAFF.

The chain is built from TRBV10-3 and TRBJ1-2; D unclear. Germline CDR1 is ENHRY and CDR2 is SYGVKD. CDR3 size: 12 residues. V lost 4 bases and J 2 bases, leaving 5 bases between the germline ends. CDR3 nucleotides: TGTGCCATCAGTGGCGCAAACTATGGCTACACCTTC. It translates to CAISGANYGYTF.

This clone was observed a handful of times. The rearrangement uses TRBV6-5 and TRBJ2-7, with a possible D match to TRBD1 (6 bases). The V gene lost 6 bases and the J gene lost 2 bases, with 14 bases spanning the gap. CDR3 length: 14 amino acids. Per the germline V gene, CDR1 is MNHEY and CDR2 is SVGAGI. The CDR3 bases are TGTGCCAGCAGGAACCGGGACACCACCTACGAGCAGTACTTC. Protein: CASRNRDTTYEQYF.

This chain joins TRBV19 and TRBJ2-1; 14 bases fit TRBD2. V lost 6 bases and J lost 2; bases outside the gene matches: 3. The CDR3 totals 16 residues. Germline CDR1 is LNHDA and CDR2 is SQIVND (reference sequence). The CDR3 spells CASSRTSGRTYNEQFF. The DNA of the CDR3 is TGTGCCAGTAGCCGGACTAGCGGGAGGACCTACAATGAGCAGTTCTTC.

The chain joins TRBV7-3 to TRBJ2-5; D gene unclear. The V gene's germline CDR1 is SGHTA and CDR2 FQGTGA. V lost 2 bases and J 2 bases, leaving 6 bases between the germline ends. This CDR3 region has 13 residues. DNA for the CDR3: TGTGCCAGCAGCTTAGGTCTACAAGAGACCCAGTACTTC. Its translation is CASSLGLQETQYF.

This clone was observed a few times. V is TRBV4-1 and J is TRBJ1-5; D gene unclear. V was clipped by 6 bases and J by 3 bases, with 9 bases between them. The length of the CDR3 is 13 residues. The germline V gene encodes CDR1 MGHRA and CDR2 YSYEKL. For the CDR3, the DNA is TGCGCCAGCAGGGCGGGTCCCAATCAGCCCCAGCATTTT. This sequence encodes CASRAGPNQPQHF.

This chain links TRBV29-1 with TRBJ2-7; 10 bases match TRBD1. Germline V CDR1 and CDR2: SQVTM, ANQGSEA. V was pared by 7 bases and J by 5 bases, with 5 bases of the junction left unmatched. This CDR3 comprises 12 residues. The CDR3 bases are TGCAGCGCGGACAGGGGGGGCCACGAGCAGTACTTC. It encodes CSADRGGHEQYF.

This rearrangement joins TRBV5-4 to TRBJ2-7; weak D call: TRBD2 (5 bases). V shed 4 bases and J shed 5 bases, with 13 bases lying between them. The CDR3 is 13 amino acids. CDR1 is SGHNT, CDR2 YYREEE, per germline (reference sequence). DNA for the CDR3: TGTGCCAGCAGCCGAGGGAAAATGGACGAGCAGTACTTC. It encodes CASSRGKMDEQYF.

This clone came up a few times. The chain's CDR3 is CASSRDRGLSPLHF. The CDR3 DNA sequence: TGTGCCAGCAGCCGCGACAGGGGCCTATCACCCCTCCACTTT. The chain is built from TRBV27 and TRBJ1-6; 8 positions match TRBD1. The CDR3 covers 14 residues. Germline trimming cut 6 bases from V and 10 bases from J; bases unmatched to any gene: 8. The germline gives CDR1 MNHEY, CDR2 SMNVEV (reference sequence).